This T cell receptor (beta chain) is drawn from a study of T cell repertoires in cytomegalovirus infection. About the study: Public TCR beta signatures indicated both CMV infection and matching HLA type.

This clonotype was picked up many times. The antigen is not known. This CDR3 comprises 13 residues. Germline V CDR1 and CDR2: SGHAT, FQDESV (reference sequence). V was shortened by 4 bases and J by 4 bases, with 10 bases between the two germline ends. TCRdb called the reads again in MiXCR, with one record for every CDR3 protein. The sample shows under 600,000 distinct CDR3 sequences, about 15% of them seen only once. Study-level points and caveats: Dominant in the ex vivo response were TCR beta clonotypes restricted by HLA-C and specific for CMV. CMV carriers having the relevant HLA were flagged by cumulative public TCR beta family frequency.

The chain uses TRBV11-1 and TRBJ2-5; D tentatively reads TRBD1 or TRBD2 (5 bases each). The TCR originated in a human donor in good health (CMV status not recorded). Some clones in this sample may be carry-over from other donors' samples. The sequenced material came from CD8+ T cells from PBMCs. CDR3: CASSWGTTETQYF. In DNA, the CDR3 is TGTGCCAGCAGCTGGGGGACCACAGAGACCCAGTACTTC.